This T cell receptor beta chain was identified in a study of blood T cells in healthy people across ages. The authors ran a second PCR of 7 to 11 cycles using a sample-barcoded 5' primer and a J-beta primer mix. TCRdb re-called the 5' RACE reads through MiXCR, storing one row per CDR3 protein. The sample gives over 600,000 distinct CDR3 sequences, over 40% of which show up once; 30% is in the top ten. CDR1 is DFQATT, CDR2 SNEGSKA, per germline (reference sequence). Deletions cut 1 base from V and 3 bases from J, with 6 bases between. The CDR3 is made up of 13 amino acids. The clonotype was recovered from a man aged 80 or over in good health. The sequenced material came from blood. The chain has TRBV20-1 and TRBJ2-2; no reliable D call. The CDR3 coding sequence is TGCAGTGCTAGAGGTTGGGACACCGGGGAGCTGTTTTTT. This gives the protein CSARGWDTGELFF.